These 14 T cell receptor beta chains came from one sample sequenced in a study of blood T cells in healthy people across ages. PCR was performed a second time for about 6 to 12 cycles using a sample-barcoded 5' primer and a J-beta primer mix. MiXCR was run by TCRdb on the 5' RACE reads, yielding one entry per CDR3 protein. The data contain some 1.8 million distinct CDR3 sequences, around 40% of them singletons. Material for sequencing was blood. Receptors originate from a human donor in good health.

This clonotype was counted only a few times. J is TRBJ2-5 and V is TRBV5-1; D is perhaps TRBD1 or TRBD2 (6 bases each). CDR1 is SGHRS, CDR2 YFSETQ, per germline. V was pared by 6 bases and J by 4 bases, with 22 bases between. The CDR3 runs to 16 residues. The chain's CDR3 is CASTGGLGASGETQYF. DNA for the CDR3: TGCGCCAGCACCGGGGGCCTGGGGGCCTCGGGAGAGACCCAGTACTTC.

The V call is TRBV6-6, the J call TRBJ1-1; tentative D call: TRBD1 (5 bases). V was pared by 5 bases and J by 0 bases, with 19 bases between. The CDR3 extends over 17 amino acids. From germline, CDR1 is MNHNY and CDR2 SVGAGI (reference sequence). The CDR3: CASSHPPGRSMNTEAFF. For the CDR3, the DNA is TGTGCCAGCAGTCACCCACCAGGGAGAAGCATGAACACTGAAGCTTTCTTT.

This clonotype has just a few counts. As DNA, the CDR3 is TGCAGTGCTAGAGCTTTCGGAGGTAATGAGCAGTTCTTC. This sequence encodes CSARAFGGNEQFF. This chain connects TRBV20-1 to TRBJ2-1; D is possibly TRBD2 (5 bases). Trimming removed 1 base at V and 7 bases at J, with 11 bases between. Germline V gene lookup returns CDR1 DFQATT and CDR2 SNEGSKA (reference sequence). The CDR3 totals 13 residues.

The chain couples TRBV2 to TRBJ1-5; tentative D call: TRBD1 (6 bases). This CDR3 contains 14 residues. Germline V gives CDR1 SNHLY, CDR2 FYNNEI. V lost 4 bases to trimming and J lost 2 bases, with 9 bases between them. CDR3 in amino acids: CASSVGHRNQPQHF. The DNA of the CDR3 is TGTGCCAGCAGTGTGGGACACCGCAATCAGCCCCAGCATTTT.

The sample holds many counts of this clonotype. The chain is built from TRBV29-1 and TRBJ2-3, with D possibly being TRBD1 (6 bases). The CDR3 loop spans 13 amino acids. Germline CDR1 reads SQVTM; CDR2 reads ANQGSEA. V was trimmed by 6 bases and J by 1 base, leaving 11 bases between them. The CDR3 DNA follows: TGCAGCGTCTTGACAGGCGGCACAGATACGCAGTATTTT. Translating gives CSVLTGGTDTQYF.

This clonotype was detected only a few times. V and J are TRBV7-9 and TRBJ1-2; D possibly corresponds to TRBD1 (5 bases). Germline CDR1 reads SEHNR; CDR2 reads FQNEAQ (reference sequence). The CDR3 is 14 amino acids. Trimming removed 6 bases from V and 8 bases from J, with 19 bases in between. For the CDR3, the DNA is TGTGCCAGCAGACCAACCGGGACGTTGGGAGGCTACACCTTC. Protein: CASRPTGTLGGYTF.

The chain uses TRBV12-3 or TRBV12-4 and TRBJ2-5, with 7 nucleotides matching TRBD1. The CDR3 is 13 amino acids. V was clipped by 5 bases and J by 5 bases; unmatched bases: 5. As DNA, the CDR3 is TGTGCCAGCAGTGAACAGGGGTCGGAGACCCAGTACTTC. This encodes CASSEQGSETQYF.

This clonotype was seen only a few times. The rearrangement uses TRBV4-3 and TRBJ1-4; TRBD1 aligns across 8 bases. This CDR3 spans 15 amino acids. After removal of 0 bases from V and 7 bases from J, the junction contained 4 bases not matched to a gene. CDR1 and CDR2 (germline): LGHNA, YSLEER. CDR3 nucleotide sequence: TGCGCCAGCAGCCAAGAGGACAGGGTGGGTGAAAAACTGTTTTTT. The encoded protein is CASSQEDRVGEKLFF.

The J gene is TRBJ2-3, the V gene TRBV18, with a tentative D call TRBD2 (6 bases). Germline V lookup: CDR1 KGHSH, CDR2 LQKENI. The CDR3 length is 14 residues. V was clipped by 3 bases and J by 5 bases, with 12 bases between them. The CDR3 DNA reads as TGTGCCAGCTCACCGAATAGCGGTCAAGATACGCAGTATTTT. It specifies CASSPNSGQDTQYF.

The genes are TRBV5-5 and TRBJ2-3; 9 bases match TRBD1. This CDR3 spans 15 amino acids. V lost 5 bases and J lost 3; bases outside the gene matches: 7. Germline CDR1 reads SGHKS; CDR2 reads YYEKEE (reference sequence). CDR3 sequence: CASRPIGQGTDTQYF. In DNA form, the CDR3 reads TGTGCCAGCAGACCTATAGGACAGGGGACAGATACGCAGTATTTT.

The chain combines TRBV12-3 or TRBV12-4 with TRBJ2-5; D is unresolved. V lost 6 bases and J 0 bases, leaving 8 bases between the germline ends. The CDR3 is made up of 13 amino acids. Written as DNA, the CDR3 is TGTGCCAGCAGCCACGGATACCAAGAGACCCAGTACTTC. Translating gives CASSHGYQETQYF.

V gene TRBV9 combines with J gene TRBJ2-3, with D hard to call. CDR3 length: 14 amino acids. Germline-derived CDR1 and CDR2 are SGDLS and YYNGEE. V was cut by 3 bases and J by 2 bases, with 10 bases left in between. The CDR3 here is CASSELLDTDTQYF. For the CDR3, the DNA is TGTGCCAGCAGCGAACTTCTGGACACAGATACGCAGTATTTT.

The chain combines TRBV7-8 with TRBJ2-5, with unresolved D. The CDR3 totals 15 residues. V lost 3 bases, J lost 3 bases, and 14 bases lay in between. Germline V gene lookup returns CDR1 SGHVS and CDR2 FQNEAQ. The CDR3 DNA follows: TGTGCCAGCAGCTTCTTTGGGGATCGAGAAGAGACCCAGTACTTC. Protein product: CASSFFGDREETQYF.

This clonotype was seen more than once but under ten times. The V call is TRBV7-9, the J call TRBJ2-3; unclear D gene. The CDR3 extends over 14 amino acids. The germline gives CDR1 SEHNR, CDR2 FQNEAQ (reference sequence). V gave up 5 bases and J gave up 6 bases, with 15 bases separating them. CDR3 loop: CASSTYGPTDTQYF. CDR3 sequence (DNA): TGTGCCAGCAGCACCTACGGGCCAACTGATACGCAGTATTTT.